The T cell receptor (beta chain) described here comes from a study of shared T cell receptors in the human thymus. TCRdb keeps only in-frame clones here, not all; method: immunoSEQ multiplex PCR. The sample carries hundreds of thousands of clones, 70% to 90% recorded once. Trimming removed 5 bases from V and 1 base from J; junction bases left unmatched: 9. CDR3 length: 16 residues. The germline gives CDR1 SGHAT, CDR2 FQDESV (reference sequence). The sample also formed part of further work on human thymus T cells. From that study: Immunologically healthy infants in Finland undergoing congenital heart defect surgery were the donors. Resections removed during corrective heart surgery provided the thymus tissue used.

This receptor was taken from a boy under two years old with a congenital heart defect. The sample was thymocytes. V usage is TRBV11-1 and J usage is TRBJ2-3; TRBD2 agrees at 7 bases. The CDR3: CASSRDYRTGTDTQYF. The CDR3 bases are TGTGCCAGCAGCCGGGACTACCGGACTGGCACAGATACGCAGTATTTT.